This T cell receptor beta chain was identified during a study of human T cells and chemical hapten exposure. Notes on the study in general: TCRs above 1 in 1000 frequency stayed constant with DPC sensitization. Significantly more large CDR3 similarity clusters were formed by expanded TCRs than by controls.

The CDR3 sequence is 15 residues long. Germline V CDR1 and CDR2: SGHRS, YFSETQ. Trimming at V came to 5 bases and at J to 1 base, leaving 7 bases not matched to a gene. MiXCR, applied by TCRdb to the RACE reads, yields one record per CDR3 protein. Among about 42,000 distinct CDR3 sequences, approximately 13% were seen once, and the ten largest hold 4.5% to 7%. As to this clonotype: Its antigen is currently unknown.

Time point defined: pre-sensitization, week 0. This sample's treatment: therapeutic diphenylcyclopropenone sensitization with weekly scalp DPC. Each donor was an alopecia patient between 18 and 70 years of age who qualified for DPC. V and J are TRBV5-1 and TRBJ2-5; 8 bases align to TRBD2. This sequence was found in a woman younger than 45 with alopecia areata. Some clones in this sample may be carry-over from other donors' samples. Source: whole blood, taken in connection with sensitization to the hapten diphenylcyclopropenone (DPC). This CDR3 reads CASSVFSGAQETQYF. CDR3 bases: TGCGCCAGCAGTGTGTTTAGCGGGGCCCAAGAGACCCAGTACTTC.